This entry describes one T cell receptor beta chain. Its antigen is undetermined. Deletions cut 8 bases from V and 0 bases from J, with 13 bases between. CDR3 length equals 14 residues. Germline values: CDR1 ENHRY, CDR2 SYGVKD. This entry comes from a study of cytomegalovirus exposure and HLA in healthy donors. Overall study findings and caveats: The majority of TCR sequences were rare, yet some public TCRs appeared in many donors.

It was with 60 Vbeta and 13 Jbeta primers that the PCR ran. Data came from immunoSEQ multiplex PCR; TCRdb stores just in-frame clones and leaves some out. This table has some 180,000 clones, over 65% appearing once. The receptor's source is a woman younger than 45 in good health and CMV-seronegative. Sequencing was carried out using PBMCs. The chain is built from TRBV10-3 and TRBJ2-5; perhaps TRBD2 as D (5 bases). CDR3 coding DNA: TGTGCCATCGGTACCGGGGAGTACCAAGAGACCCAGTACTTC. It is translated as CAIGTGEYQETQYF.